This T cell receptor (beta chain) derives from a study of T cells in Graves' hyperthyroidism and ophthalmopathy. The TCR beta CDR3 regions underwent amplification using RNA transcripts as the source. The HTBI primer set served for first-round RT-PCR of the TCR CDR3. One entry per CDR3 protein results from TCRdb running MiXCR on the multiplex PCR reads. In the table there are about 640,000 distinct CDR3 sequences, less than 25% of which are singletons. The sample was blood. The sequence derives from a man aged 25-45 years with Graves' ophthalmopathy.

Written as DNA, the CDR3 is TGCGCCAGCAGCCACGGCGTTACTAGCACAGATACGCAGTATTTT. This codes for CASSHGVTSTDTQYF. V is TRBV4-3 and J is TRBJ2-3; D unclear. The ends were cut back, 3 bases at V and 0 bases at J, with 10 bases in the middle. The length of the CDR3 is 15 residues. CDR1 is LGHNA, CDR2 YSLEER, per germline.